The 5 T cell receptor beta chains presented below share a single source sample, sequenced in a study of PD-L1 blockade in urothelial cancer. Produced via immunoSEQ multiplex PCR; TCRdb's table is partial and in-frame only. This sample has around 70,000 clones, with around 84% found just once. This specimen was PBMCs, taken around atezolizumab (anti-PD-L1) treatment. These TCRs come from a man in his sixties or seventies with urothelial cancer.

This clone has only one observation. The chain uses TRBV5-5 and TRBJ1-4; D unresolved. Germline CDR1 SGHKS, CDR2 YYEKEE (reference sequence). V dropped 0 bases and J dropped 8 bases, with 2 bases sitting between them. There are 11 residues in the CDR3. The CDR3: CASSLAEKLFF. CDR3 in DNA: TGTGCCAGCAGCTTGGCGGAAAAACTGTTTTTT.

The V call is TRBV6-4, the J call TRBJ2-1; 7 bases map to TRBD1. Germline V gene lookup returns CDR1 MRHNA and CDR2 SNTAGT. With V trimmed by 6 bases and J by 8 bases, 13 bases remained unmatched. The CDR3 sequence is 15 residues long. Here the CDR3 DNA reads TGTGCCAGCAGCCGGACAGGCGGCTCGGGCGATGAGCAGTTCTTC. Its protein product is CASSRTGGSGDEQFF.

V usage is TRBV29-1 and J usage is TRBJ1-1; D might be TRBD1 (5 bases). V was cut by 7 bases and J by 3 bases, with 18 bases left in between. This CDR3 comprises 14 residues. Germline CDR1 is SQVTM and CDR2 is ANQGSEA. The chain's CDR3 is CSGGRGRWDTEAFF. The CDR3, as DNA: TGCAGCGGAGGGAGGGGTCGTTGGGACACTGAAGCTTTCTTT.

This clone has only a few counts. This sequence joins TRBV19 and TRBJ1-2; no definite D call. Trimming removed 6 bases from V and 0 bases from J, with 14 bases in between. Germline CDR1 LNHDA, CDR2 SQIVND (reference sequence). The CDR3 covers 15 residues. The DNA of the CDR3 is TGTGCCAGTAGAACGCTGGGCGCAGCTAACTATGGCTACACCTTC. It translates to CASRTLGAANYGYTF.

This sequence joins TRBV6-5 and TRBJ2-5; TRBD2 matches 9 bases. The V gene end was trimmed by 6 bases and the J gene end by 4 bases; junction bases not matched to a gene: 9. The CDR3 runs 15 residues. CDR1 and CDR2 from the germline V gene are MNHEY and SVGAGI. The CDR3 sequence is CASSRLAETSETQYF. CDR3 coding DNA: TGTGCCAGCAGCCGACTAGCGGAGACCTCAGAGACCCAGTACTTC.